The clone carrying this TCR beta chain was seen at least ten times. The antigen is undetermined. These data are taken from a study of human T cells and chemical hapten exposure. Study context: DPC at 2% was the sensitizing agent, placed on approximately 2 cm by approximately 2 cm of upper inner arm skin. Patients, a majority of them female, were diagnosed with alopecia areata, totalis or universalis. Findings of the study overall: Sensitizing with DPC caused no change in TCRs above 1 in 1000 frequency. A positive correlation with patch test score was shown by PT1 expanded TCR counts.

MiXCR was run by TCRdb on the RACE reads, yielding one entry per CDR3 protein. This sample has roughly 380,000 distinct CDR3 sequences, with more than 4.5% found just once. The CDR3 is 12 amino acids. V shed 6 bases and J 7 bases; nucleotides not matched to a gene: 3. The germline V gene encodes CDR1 DFQATT and CDR2 SNEGSKA (reference sequence). Time point reported: pre-sensitization, week 0. Treatment defined: therapeutic diphenylcyclopropenone sensitization with weekly scalp DPC. The sequences come from whole blood, collected in connection with sensitization to the hapten diphenylcyclopropenone (DPC). This rearrangement joins TRBV20-1 to TRBJ1-5; 10 positions agree with TRBD1. The TCR sequence derives from a woman in her forties or fifties with alopecia areata. Some clones in this sample may be carry-over from other donors' samples. CDR3 loop: CSAGQGEQPQHF. In DNA form, the CDR3 reads TGCAGTGCCGGACAGGGGGAACAGCCCCAGCATTTT.